The following is a TCR beta chain sequence with its context. Measured with immunoSEQ multiplex PCR; TCRdb has only the in-frame clones, and not every one. Of about 78,000 clones listed, roughly 92% are singletons. These data belong to a study of OX40 agonist ivuxolimab in advanced cancers. Looking at the study overall: Intravenous ivuxolimab at 0.01 to 10 mg/kg was given to patients every 2 weeks.

V was pared by 0 bases and J by 9 bases, with 6 bases between. Germline assignment: CDR1 SGHDN and CDR2 FVKESK. The CDR3 totals 13 residues. This clonotype was sampled from an adult with an advanced solid tumor such as melanoma, head and neck, liver or kidney cancer. The chain joins TRBV14 to TRBJ1-6; D call uncertain. The material sequenced was CD4+ or CD8+ T cells sorted from blood, taken in a trial of the OX40 agonist ivuxolimab. CDR3 sequence reads: CASSQDRGSPLHF. The CDR3 DNA sequence: TGTGCCAGCAGCCAAGATCGGGGTTCACCCCTCCACTTT.